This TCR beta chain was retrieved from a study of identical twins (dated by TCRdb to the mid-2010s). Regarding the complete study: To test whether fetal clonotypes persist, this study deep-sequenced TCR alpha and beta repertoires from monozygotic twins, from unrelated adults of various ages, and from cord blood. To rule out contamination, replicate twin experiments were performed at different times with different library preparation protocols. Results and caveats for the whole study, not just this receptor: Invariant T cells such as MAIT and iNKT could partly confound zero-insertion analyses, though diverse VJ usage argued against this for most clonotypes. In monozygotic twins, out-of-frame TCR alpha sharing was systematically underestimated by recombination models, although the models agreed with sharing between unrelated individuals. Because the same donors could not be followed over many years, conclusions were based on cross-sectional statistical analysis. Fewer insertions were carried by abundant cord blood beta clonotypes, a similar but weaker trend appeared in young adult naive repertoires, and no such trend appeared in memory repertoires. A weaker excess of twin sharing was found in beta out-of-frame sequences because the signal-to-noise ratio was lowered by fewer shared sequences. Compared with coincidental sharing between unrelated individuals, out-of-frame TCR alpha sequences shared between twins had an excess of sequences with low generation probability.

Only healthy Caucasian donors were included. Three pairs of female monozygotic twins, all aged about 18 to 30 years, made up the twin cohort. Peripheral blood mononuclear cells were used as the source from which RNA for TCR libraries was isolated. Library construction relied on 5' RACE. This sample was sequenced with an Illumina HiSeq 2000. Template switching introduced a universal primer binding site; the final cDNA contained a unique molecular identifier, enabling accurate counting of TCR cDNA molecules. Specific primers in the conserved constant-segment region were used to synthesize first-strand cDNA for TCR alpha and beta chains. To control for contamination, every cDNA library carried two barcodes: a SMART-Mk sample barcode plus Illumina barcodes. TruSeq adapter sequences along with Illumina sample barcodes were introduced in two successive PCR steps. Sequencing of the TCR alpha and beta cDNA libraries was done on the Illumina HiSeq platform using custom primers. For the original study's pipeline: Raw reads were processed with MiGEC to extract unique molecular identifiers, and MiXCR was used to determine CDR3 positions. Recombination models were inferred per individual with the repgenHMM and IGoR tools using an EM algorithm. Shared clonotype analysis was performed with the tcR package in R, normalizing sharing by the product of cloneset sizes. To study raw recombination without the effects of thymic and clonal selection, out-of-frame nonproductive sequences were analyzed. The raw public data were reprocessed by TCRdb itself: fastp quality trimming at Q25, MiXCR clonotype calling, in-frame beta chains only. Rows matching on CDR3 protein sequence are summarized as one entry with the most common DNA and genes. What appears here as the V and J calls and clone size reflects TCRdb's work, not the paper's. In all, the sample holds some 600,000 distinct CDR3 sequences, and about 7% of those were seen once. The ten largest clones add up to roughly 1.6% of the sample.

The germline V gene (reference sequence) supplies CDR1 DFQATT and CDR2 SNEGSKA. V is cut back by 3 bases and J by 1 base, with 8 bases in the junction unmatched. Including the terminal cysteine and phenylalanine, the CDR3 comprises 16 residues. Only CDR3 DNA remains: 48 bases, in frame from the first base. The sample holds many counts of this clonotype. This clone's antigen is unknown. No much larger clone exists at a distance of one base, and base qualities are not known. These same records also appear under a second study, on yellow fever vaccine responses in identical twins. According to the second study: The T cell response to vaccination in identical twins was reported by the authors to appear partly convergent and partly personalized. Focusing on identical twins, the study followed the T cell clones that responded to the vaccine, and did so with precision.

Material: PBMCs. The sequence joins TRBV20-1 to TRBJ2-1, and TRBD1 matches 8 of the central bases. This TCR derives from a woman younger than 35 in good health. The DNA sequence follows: TGCAGTGCTAGTTATACAGGGGGTAGGTCCTACAATGAGCAGTTCTTC. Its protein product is CSASYTGGRSYNEQFF.